These T cell receptor beta chains were read from a single sample in a study of blood T cell repertoires in COVID-19. Clones were read by immunoSEQ multiplex PCR, and TCRdb kept only the in-frame ones, dropping some. The table records around 300,000 clones, approximately 83% of them present only once. The specimen sequenced was peripheral blood. Every receptor here comes from a woman in her 70s with acute or convalescent COVID-19. The CDR3 runs from the conserved cysteine through the conserved F or W. Fields, in order: V gene, clone size, D gene, J gene, CDR3 DNA, CDR3 protein. A D gene is named only where the DNA matches it firmly. Clone size is not always given. Where it is, it says once, few, many or a class for expanded clones.

v_gene: TRBV7-9; abundance: -; d_gene: -; j_gene: TRBJ1-4; CDR3nt: TGTGCCAGCAGCTTAGCGGGGGGAACTAATGAAAAACTGTTTTTT; CDR3aa: CASSLAGGTNEKLFF
v_gene: TRBV4-1; abundance: few; d_gene: -; j_gene: TRBJ1-2; CDR3nt: TGCGCCAGCAGCCAAGATGGTGGGGCGCGGGGCTACACCTTC; CDR3aa: CASSQDGGARGYTF
v_gene: TRBV6-5; abundance: -; d_gene: TRBD2; j_gene: TRBJ2-1; CDR3nt: TGTGCCAGCAGTTACTTTAGCGGGGGGGCAGTCGAGCAGTTCTTC; CDR3aa: CASSYFSGGAVEQFF
v_gene: TRBV18; abundance: -; d_gene: -; j_gene: TRBJ1-4; CDR3nt: TGTGCCAGCTCACCACGCGGCACCGTTGAAAAACTGTTTTTT; CDR3aa: CASSPRGTVEKLFF
v_gene: TRBV24-1; abundance: -; d_gene: -; j_gene: TRBJ2-3; CDR3nt: TGTGCCACCAGTGATCCAAGCACAGATACGCAGTATTTT; CDR3aa: CATSDPSTDTQYF
v_gene: TRBV29-1; abundance: -; d_gene: -; j_gene: TRBJ1-1; CDR3nt: TGCAGCGTTGAAGTGGGCGCTGAAGCTTTCTTT; CDR3aa: CSVEVGAEAFF
v_gene: TRBV2; abundance: few; d_gene: -; j_gene: TRBJ1-1; CDR3nt: TGTGCCAGCAGTGTTCACAGTTCCATGAACACTGAAGCTTTCTTT; CDR3aa: CASSVHSSMNTEAFF
v_gene: TRBV2; abundance: -; d_gene: -; j_gene: TRBJ2-3; CDR3nt: TGTGCCAGCACCCGGGCAGATACGCAGTATTTT; CDR3aa: CASTRADTQYF
v_gene: TRBV2; abundance: once; d_gene: -; j_gene: TRBJ2-1; CDR3nt: TGTGCCAGCACTCAACAGGGCTACAATGAGCAGTTCTTC; CDR3aa: CASTQQGYNEQFF
v_gene: TRBV5-5; abundance: -; d_gene: -; j_gene: TRBJ1-1; CDR3nt: TGTGCCAGCAGCCGCGGGACGGCGAACACTGAAGCTTTCTTT; CDR3aa: CASSRGTANTEAFF
v_gene: TRBV2; abundance: -; d_gene: -; j_gene: TRBJ1-2; CDR3nt: TGTGCCGGAGGGGTAGGGGTTGGCTATGGCTACACCTTC; CDR3aa: CAGGVGVGYGYTF
v_gene: TRBV2; abundance: -; d_gene: -; j_gene: TRBJ1-6; CDR3nt: TGTGCCAGCAGTGATCTAGGTACAGGGAAAGATTCACCCCTCCACTTT; CDR3aa: CASSDLGTGKDSPLHF
v_gene: TRBV11-2; abundance: once; d_gene: -; j_gene: TRBJ1-2; CDR3nt: TGTGCCAGCAGCTCCCGGACAAGACACTATGGCTACACCTTC; CDR3aa: CASSSRTRHYGYTF
v_gene: TRBV10-1; abundance: -; d_gene: TRBD2; j_gene: TRBJ2-7; CDR3nt: TGCGCCAGCAGCGCTGGGACTAGCGGCACCTACGAGCAGTACTTC; CDR3aa: CASSAGTSGTYEQYF